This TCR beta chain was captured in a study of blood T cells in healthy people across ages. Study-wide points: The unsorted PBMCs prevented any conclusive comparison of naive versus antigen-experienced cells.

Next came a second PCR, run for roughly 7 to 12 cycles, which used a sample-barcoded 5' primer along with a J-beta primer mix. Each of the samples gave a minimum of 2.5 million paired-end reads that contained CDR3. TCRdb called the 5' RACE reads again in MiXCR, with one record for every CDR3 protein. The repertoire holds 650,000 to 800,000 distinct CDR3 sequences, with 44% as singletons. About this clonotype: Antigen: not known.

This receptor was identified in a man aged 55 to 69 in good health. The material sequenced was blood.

In DNA, the CDR3 is TGTGCCAGCAGCCGAGATTCAGCGTACAATGAGCAGTTCTTC. Protein product: CASSRDSAYNEQFF. The chain employs TRBV7-3 and TRBJ2-1; no firm D call. CDR3 length equals 14 residues. Germline CDR1 reads SGHTA; CDR2 reads FQGTGA. The ends were cut back, 5 bases at V and 4 bases at J, with 12 bases in the middle.